This passage covers 29 T cell receptor beta chains from one sample sequenced in a study of cytomegalovirus exposure and HLA in healthy donors. 13 Jbeta primers and 60 Vbeta primers were used for the PCR. The repertoire was sequenced with immunoSEQ multiplex PCR; TCRdb's copy has only in-frame clones and lacks some. The top ten hold 1.4% to 1.5% of the sample, which has 100,000 to 150,000 clones, around 80% seen once. Sequenced input: PBMCs. Receptors originate from a female donor in good health and CMV-seronegative.

V usage is TRBV9 and J usage is TRBJ2-1; 14 positions match TRBD2. Germline CDR1 SGDLS, CDR2 YYNGEE. The junction had 4 bases not matched to a gene; V was cut back by 4 bases and J by 10 bases. This CDR3 region has 14 residues. The CDR3 protein is CASSPGLAGAEQFF. CDR3 sequence (DNA): TGTGCCAGCAGCCCGGGACTAGCGGGAGCCGAGCAGTTCTTC.

The gene calls are TRBV10-3 and TRBJ2-1; no definite D call. With 2 bases removed from V and 6 bases from J, the gap between germline ends came to 8 bases. This CDR3 spans 13 amino acids. Germline V CDR1 and CDR2: ENHRY, SYGVKD. CDR3 bases: TGTGCCATCAGTGAGGACGCAGGCAATGAGCAGTTCTTC. This sequence encodes CAISEDAGNEQFF.

The rearrangement links TRBV27 to TRBJ1-2; the D gene is possibly TRBD1 (6 bases). V lost 5 bases and J lost 2, with 9 bases in between. The CDR3 is 13 amino acids. The germline gives CDR1 MNHEY, CDR2 SMNVEV (reference sequence). CDR3 sequence (DNA): TGTGCCAGCAGTACGGGACAAAACTATGGCTACACCTTC. This sequence encodes CASSTGQNYGYTF.

This chain connects TRBV10-3 to TRBJ1-6; no clear D gene. This CDR3 comprises 15 residues. V dropped 0 bases and J dropped 10 bases, with 13 bases sitting between them. Germline V gene sequence: CDR1 ENHRY, CDR2 SYGVKD. The CDR3 nucleotides are TGTGCCATCAGTGAGTCGAGTGGGGAGGTCTCACCCCTCCACTTT. Translation gives CAISESSGEVSPLHF.

The chain couples TRBV29-1 to TRBJ1-2; 8 bases line up with TRBD1. The ends lost 6 bases at V and 8 bases at J; junction bases unmatched: 11. The CDR3 has 13 residues. The germline V gene encodes CDR1 SQVTM and CDR2 ANQGSEA. CDR3 nucleotides: TGCAGCGTCAACAGGGGGGGGAGAGAAGGCTACACCTTC. It yields the protein CSVNRGGREGYTF. The full variable domain, its missing parts supplied by reference TRBV29-1 and TRBJ1-2, is SAVISQKPSRDICQRGTSLTIQCQVDSQVTMMFWYRQQPGQSLTLIATANQGSEATYESGFVIDKFPISRPNLTFSTLTVSNMSPEDSSIYLCSVNRGGREGYTFGSGTRLTVV.

V and J are TRBV5-4 and TRBJ2-7; TRBD2 aligns across 8 bases. The CDR3 is made up of 13 amino acids. Germline V gene lookup returns CDR1 SGHNT and CDR2 YYREEE (reference sequence). Trimming removed 4 bases from V and 4 bases from J; junction bases left unmatched: 4. CDR3 region: CASSPGGGYEQYF. Written as DNA, the CDR3 is TGTGCCAGCAGCCCGGGAGGGGGATACGAGCAGTACTTC. Full variable domain (missing parts from reference TRBV5-4 and TRBJ2-7): ETGVTQSPTHLIKTRGQQVTLRCSSQSGHNTVSWYQQALGQGPQFIFQYYREEENGRGNFPPRFSGLQFPNYSSELNVNALELDDSALYLCASSPGGGYEQYFGPGTRLTVT.

V is TRBV2 and J is TRBJ2-5; TRBD2 matches at 9 bases. V shed 2 bases and J 4 bases; nucleotides not matched to a gene: 11. This CDR3 is 17 amino acids long. Germline CDR1 reads SNHLY; CDR2 reads FYNNEI. The CDR3 DNA reads TGTGCCAGCAGTGAAACATGGCTAGCGGGAACGTCAGAGACCCAGTACTTC. Translating it yields CASSETWLAGTSETQYF.

The V and J genes are TRBV28 and TRBJ1-4, with TRBD1 matching 7 bases. The J segment lost 6 bases and the V segment lost 5 bases, leaving 9 bases of the junction unmatched. The CDR3 length is 15 residues. Germline V gene sequence: CDR1 MDHEN, CDR2 SYDVKM. The CDR3 bases are TGTGCCAGCAGTCCAAGGGGGCGCGGGGATGAAAAACTGTTTTTT. It yields the protein CASSPRGRGDEKLFF.

This chain connects TRBV19 to TRBJ1-3; 10 bases align to TRBD1. V was clipped by 6 bases and J by 0 bases; unmatched bases: 8. The CDR3 is 17 residues long. Germline CDR1 LNHDA, CDR2 SQIVND (reference sequence). In nucleotides, the CDR3 is TGTGCCAGTAGGACTGGACAGGGGGGCTACTCTGGAAACACCATATATTTT. It translates to CASRTGQGGYSGNTIYF.

CDR3 loop: CASTLRGGNQPQHF. The DNA of the CDR3 is TGTGCCAGCACTTTAAGGGGAGGTAATCAGCCCCAGCATTTT. The rearrangement joins TRBV6-1 to TRBJ1-5, with D possibly matching TRBD1 (5 bases). CDR1 is MNHNS, CDR2 SASEGT, per germline. The CDR3 sequence is 14 residues long. V shed 7 bases and J shed 4 bases, with 14 bases lying between them.

The rearrangement joins TRBV2 to TRBJ1-2, with 7 bases lining up with TRBD1. The V gene's germline CDR1 is SNHLY and CDR2 FYNNEI. This CDR3 comprises 16 residues. V trimming: 6 bases; J trimming: 0 bases; junction bases outside the gene matches: 10. This CDR3 is CASSGPRGPPNYGYTF. The CDR3 coding sequence is TGTGCCAGCAGCGGGCCTAGGGGGCCTCCTAACTATGGCTACACCTTC.

The CDR3 DNA is TGTGCCAGCAGTGAATGGCAGGTAGACGAGCAGTTCTTC. It is translated as CASSEWQVDEQFF. J is TRBJ2-1 and V is TRBV25-1; D gene unclear. Germline CDR1 reads MGHDK; CDR2 reads SYGVNS. This CDR3 is built from 13 residues. V lost 1 base and J 10 bases, leaving 11 bases between the germline ends. The entire variable domain, with the rest obtained from reference TRBV25-1 and TRBJ2-1, is as follows: EADIYQTPRYLVIGTGKKITLECSQTMGHDKMYWYQQDPGMELHLIHYSYGVNSTEKGDLSSESTVSRIRTEHFPLTLESARPSHTSQYLCASSEWQVDEQFFGPGTRLTVL.

The genes are TRBV7-9 and TRBJ2-7; possible D gene TRBD1, 6 bases. Looked up from germline, CDR1 is SEHNR and CDR2 is FQNEAQ (reference sequence). The CDR3 has 15 amino acids. The ends were cut back, 4 bases at V and 5 bases at J, with 18 bases in the middle. The CDR3 nucleotides are TGTGCCAGCAGCTCCCGGGACAAGAGTATCCACGAGCAGTACTTC. This sequence encodes CASSSRDKSIHEQYF. Supplemented by reference TRBV7-9 and TRBJ2-7, the full variable domain reads DTGVSQNPRHKITKRGQNVTFRCDPISEHNRLYWYRQTLGQGPEFLTYFQNEAQLEKSRLLSDRFSAERPKGSFSTLEIQRTEQGDSAMYLCASSSRDKSIHEQYFGPGTRLTVT.

The V and J genes are TRBV2 and TRBJ2-5; 10 positions agree with TRBD1. The CDR3 consists of 14 residues. Germline CDR1 reads SNHLY; CDR2 reads FYNNEI. The V segment lost 6 bases and the J segment 5 bases; nucleotides outside the gene matches: 6. CDR3 residues: CASRLDRGQETQYF. In DNA, the CDR3 is TGTGCCAGCAGGCTTGACAGGGGGCAGGAGACCCAGTACTTC.

The chain carries TRBV4-3 and TRBJ1-1; 9 bases fit TRBD1. The V segment lost 0 bases and the J segment 10 bases; nucleotides outside the gene matches: 15. Germline-derived CDR1 and CDR2 are LGHNA and YSLEER. The CDR3 totals 17 residues. The CDR3 DNA sequence: TGCGCCAGCAGCCAAGATGGGGGTGAGACAGGGGGGAATCGAGCTTTCTTT. Its protein is CASSQDGGETGGNRAFF.

As DNA, the CDR3 is TGTGCCAGCAGCTTATTTCAGGGGGCAGATCAGCCCCAGCATTTT. Amino acids: CASSLFQGADQPQHF. The rearrangement joins TRBV11-2 to TRBJ1-5; 8 positions agree with TRBD1. The CDR3 totals 15 residues. The V gene end was trimmed by 2 bases and the J gene end by 5 bases; junction bases not matched to a gene: 5. Germline-derived CDR1 and CDR2 are SGHAT and FQNNGV.

This chain links TRBV5-4 with TRBJ1-1; no clear D gene. The CDR3 length is 14 residues. Germline CDR1 reads SGHNT; CDR2 reads YYREEE (reference sequence). V was cut by 0 bases and J by 0 bases, with 6 bases left in between. This CDR3 is CASSLAAMNTEAFF. The CDR3 DNA reads TGTGCCAGCAGCTTGGCCGCGATGAACACTGAAGCTTTCTTT. Combining the CDR3 with reference TRBV5-4 and TRBJ1-1 gives the whole variable domain ETGVTQSPTHLIKTRGQQVTLRCSSQSGHNTVSWYQQALGQGPQFIFQYYREEENGRGNFPPRFSGLQFPNYSSELNVNALELDDSALYLCASSLAAMNTEAFFGQGTRLTVV.

Turning to this clone: The sample holds other DNA sequences that translate to the same CDR3. The rearrangement joins TRBV7-9 to TRBJ1-2, with no clear D. Germline V CDR1 and CDR2: SEHNR, FQNEAQ (reference sequence). The CDR3 sequence is 13 residues long. The V gene lost 1 base and the J gene lost 4 bases, with 7 bases spanning the gap. CDR3 nucleotides: TGTGCCAGCAGCTTAGAATCGGGCTATGGCTACACCTTC. Translating it yields CASSLESGYGYTF.

The chain links TRBV18 to TRBJ2-2; 13 positions agree with TRBD2. CDR1 is KGHSH and CDR2 is LQKENI in the germline V gene. The CDR3 length is 17 residues. The V segment lost 6 bases and the J segment 0 bases; nucleotides outside the gene matches: 4. This CDR3 is CASSRGLAGPNTGELFF. The CDR3 bases are TGTGCCAGCTCGCGGGGACTAGCGGGACCGAACACCGGGGAGCTGTTTTTT.

This clone was picked up one time. The gene calls are TRBV11-2 and TRBJ2-7; TRBD2 matches 9 bases. The CDR3 is 14 residues long. V lost 5 bases to trimming and J lost 11 bases; unmatched junction nucleotides: 13. Germline V gives CDR1 SGHAT, CDR2 FQNNGV. CDR3 sequence: CASSQDLAGTLKYF. Here the CDR3 DNA reads TGTGCCAGCAGCCAAGATCTAGCGGGAACTCTTAAGTACTTC.

The rearrangement links TRBV7-8 to TRBJ1-2, with 12 positions matching TRBD1. Trimming at V came to 1 base and at J to 8 bases, leaving 5 bases not matched to a gene. CDR3 length: 15 residues. Germline CDR1 is SGHVS and CDR2 is FQNEAQ. In DNA, the CDR3 is TGTGCCAGCAGCTTAGAGGGGACAGGGGGCGACGGCTACACCTTC. This encodes CASSLEGTGGDGYTF.

The genes are TRBV9 and TRBJ2-7, with 7 bases fitting TRBD2. The V gene end was trimmed by 4 bases and the J gene end by 0 bases; junction bases not matched to a gene: 10. This CDR3 spans 16 amino acids. Looked up from germline, CDR1 is SGDLS and CDR2 is YYNGEE. The chain's CDR3 is CASSPALLADSYEQYF. CDR3 coding DNA: TGTGCCAGCAGCCCAGCCTTGCTAGCGGACTCCTACGAGCAGTACTTC.

This chain joins TRBV27 and TRBJ2-2, with TRBD2 as a possible D gene (5 bases). The length of the CDR3 is 15 residues. Germline-derived CDR1 and CDR2 are MNHEY and SMNVEV (reference sequence). V was trimmed by 6 bases and J by 4 bases, leaving 15 bases between them. The CDR3 DNA reads TGTGCCAGCAGCCCGGCAGGCCGGGGCACCGGGGAGCTGTTTTTT. Translating gives CASSPAGRGTGELFF.

V and J are TRBV19 and TRBJ2-3; D perhaps matches TRBD1 (6 bases). The V gene lost 5 bases and the J gene lost 2 bases, with 11 bases spanning the gap. Germline V gene data show CDR1 as LNHDA and CDR2 as SQIVND (reference sequence). The CDR3 totals 14 residues. The CDR3 reads CASSWDTSTDTQYF. CDR3 coding DNA: TGTGCCAGTAGTTGGGACACCTCCACAGATACGCAGTATTTT.

The CDR3 region has the DNA TGTGCCAGCAGCCAACAGGGGGATTCTGGCTACACCTTC. Translated: CASSQQGDSGYTF. The chain carries TRBV7-3 and TRBJ1-2; TRBD1 matches 8 bases. The CDR3 extends over 13 amino acids. Trimming removed 5 bases from V and 7 bases from J; junction bases left unmatched: 6. The germline CDR1 and CDR2 sequences are SGHTA and FQGTGA.

The V gene is TRBV5-1, the J gene TRBJ2-1; a possible D gene is TRBD2 (5 bases). V dropped 5 bases and J dropped 4 bases, with 13 bases sitting between them. The CDR3 is 14 residues long. Per germline, CDR1 SGHRS and CDR2 YFSETQ. Here the CDR3 reads CASRLAGFYNEQFF. The CDR3 coding sequence is TGCGCCAGCAGGCTTGCGGGTTTTTACAATGAGCAGTTCTTC.

This clone was counted a single time. The chain recombines TRBV7-9 with TRBJ2-5, with TRBD1 identical over 10 bases. This CDR3 region has 14 residues. The germline V gene encodes CDR1 SEHNR and CDR2 FQNEAQ (reference sequence). The junction had 4 bases not matched to a gene; V was cut back by 4 bases and J by 5 bases. The CDR3 loop is CASSSGQGWETQYF. In DNA form, the CDR3 reads TGTGCCAGCAGCTCGGGACAGGGGTGGGAGACCCAGTACTTC.

The CDR3 spells CASSLSGTQYF. The CDR3 DNA follows: TGTGCCAGCAGCTTAAGCGGGACCCAGTACTTC. The chain links TRBV7-9 to TRBJ2-5, with D perhaps matching TRBD2 (5 bases). V lost 2 bases and J lost 7, with 5 bases in between. CDR3 length: 11 residues. CDR1 and CDR2 from the germline V gene are SEHNR and FQNEAQ (reference sequence).

This clone was recorded a few times. V and J are TRBV4-3 and TRBJ2-7, with TRBD2 as a possible D gene (6 bases). Germline CDR1 LGHNA, CDR2 YSLEER. This CDR3 has 16 amino acids. The V end lost 1 base, the J end lost 1 base, and 14 bases lay between the germline ends. CDR3 loop: CASSQGHSGISYEQYF. CDR3 DNA sequence: TGCGCCAGCAGCCAAGGACATAGCGGAATTTCCTACGAGCAGTACTTC.